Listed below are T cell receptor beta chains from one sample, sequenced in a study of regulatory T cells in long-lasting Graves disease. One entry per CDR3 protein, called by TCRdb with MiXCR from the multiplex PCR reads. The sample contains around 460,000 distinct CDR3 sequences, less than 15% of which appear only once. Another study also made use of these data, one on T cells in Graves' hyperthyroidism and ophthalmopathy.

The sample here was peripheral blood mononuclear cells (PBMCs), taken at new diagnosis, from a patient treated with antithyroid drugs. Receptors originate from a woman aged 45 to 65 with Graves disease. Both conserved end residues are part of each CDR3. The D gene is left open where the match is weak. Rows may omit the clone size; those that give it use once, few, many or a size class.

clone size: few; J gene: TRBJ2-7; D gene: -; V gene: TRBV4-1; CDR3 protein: CASSQAATGTDTYEQYF; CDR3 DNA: TGCGCCAGCAGCCAAGCCGCAACCGGGACGGATACCTACGAGCAGTACTTC
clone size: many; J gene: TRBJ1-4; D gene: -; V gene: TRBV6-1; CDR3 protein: CASTEDPVFELFF; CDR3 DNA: TGTGCCAGCACCGAGGACCCGGTTTTTGAACTGTTTTTT
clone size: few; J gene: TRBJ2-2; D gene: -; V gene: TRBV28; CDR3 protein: CASNSASYTGELFF; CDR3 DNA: TGTGCCAGCAATTCTGCGAGTTACACCGGGGAGCTGTTTTTT
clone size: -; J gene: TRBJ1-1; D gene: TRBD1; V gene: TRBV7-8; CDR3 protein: CASSSHRGLGNTEAFF; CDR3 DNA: TGTGCCAGCAGCTCCCACAGGGGGCTCGGGAACACTGAAGCTTTCTTT
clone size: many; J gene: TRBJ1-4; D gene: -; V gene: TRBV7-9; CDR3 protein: CASSFSQGDEKLFF; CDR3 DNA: TGTGCCAGCAGCTTTTCGCAGGGTGATGAAAAACTGTTTTTT
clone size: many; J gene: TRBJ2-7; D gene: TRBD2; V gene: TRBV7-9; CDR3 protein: CASSGGLAGAAYEQYF; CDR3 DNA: TGTGCCAGCAGCGGGGGACTAGCGGGAGCCGCCTACGAGCAGTACTTC
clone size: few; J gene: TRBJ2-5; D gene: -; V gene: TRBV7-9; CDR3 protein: CASSLVGGIETQYF; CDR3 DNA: TGTGCCAGCAGCTTAGTGGGGGGAATAGAGACCCAGTACTTC
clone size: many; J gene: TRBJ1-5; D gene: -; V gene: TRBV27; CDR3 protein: CASSSLGRGGQPQHF; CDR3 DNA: TGTGCCAGCAGTTCCCTTGGGAGGGGCGGTCAGCCCCAGCATTTT
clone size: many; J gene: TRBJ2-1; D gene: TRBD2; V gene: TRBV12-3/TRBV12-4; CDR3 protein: CASSSPILAEAYNEQFF; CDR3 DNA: TGTGCCAGCAGTTCCCCTATACTAGCGGAGGCCTACAATGAGCAGTTCTTC
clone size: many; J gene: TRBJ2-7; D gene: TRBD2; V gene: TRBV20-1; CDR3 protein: CSAAPSGSSYEQYF; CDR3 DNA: TGCAGTGCTGCCCCTAGCGGGAGCTCCTACGAGCAGTACTTC
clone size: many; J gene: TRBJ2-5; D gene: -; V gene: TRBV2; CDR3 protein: CASSRDPFKETQYF; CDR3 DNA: TGTGCCAGCAGCCGGGACCCATTTAAAGAGACCCAGTACTTC
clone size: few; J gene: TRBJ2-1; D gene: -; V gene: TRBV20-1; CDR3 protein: CSARDPTDVGDEQFF; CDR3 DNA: TGCAGTGCTAGAGATCCTACAGACGTAGGGGATGAGCAGTTCTTC
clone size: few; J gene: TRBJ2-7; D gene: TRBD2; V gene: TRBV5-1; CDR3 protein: CASSLVIGRASYEQYF; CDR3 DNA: TGCGCCAGCAGCTTGGTCATCGGGAGGGCCTCCTACGAGCAGTACTTC
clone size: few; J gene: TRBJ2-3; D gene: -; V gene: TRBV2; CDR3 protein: CASSEGADTQYF; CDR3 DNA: TGTGCCAGCAGCGAGGGGGCAGATACGCAGTATTTT
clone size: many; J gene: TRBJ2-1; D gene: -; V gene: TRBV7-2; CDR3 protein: CASSQQGHEQFF; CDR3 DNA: TGTGCCAGCAGCCAACAGGGTCATGAGCAGTTCTTC
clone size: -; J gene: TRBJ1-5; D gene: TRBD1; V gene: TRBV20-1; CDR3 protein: CSAPSGTANQPQHF; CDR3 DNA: TGCAGTGCTCCCTCCGGGACAGCCAATCAGCCCCAGCATTTT
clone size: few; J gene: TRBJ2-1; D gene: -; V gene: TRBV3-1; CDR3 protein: CASSQFTYNEQFF; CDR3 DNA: TGTGCCAGCAGCCAATTCACCTACAATGAGCAGTTCTTC
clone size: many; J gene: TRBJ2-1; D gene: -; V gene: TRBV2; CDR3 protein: CASSEEGGSSYNEQFF; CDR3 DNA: TGTGCCAGCAGTGAAGAAGGGGGATCCTCCTACAATGAGCAGTTCTTC
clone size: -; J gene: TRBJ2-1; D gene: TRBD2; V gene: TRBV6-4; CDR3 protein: CASSARLAGVGEQFF; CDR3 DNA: TGTGCCAGCAGTGCCCGACTAGCGGGAGTGGGTGAGCAGTTCTTC
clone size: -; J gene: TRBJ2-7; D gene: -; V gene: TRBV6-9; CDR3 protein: CASSYRSVEDKGEQYF; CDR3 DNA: TGTGCCAGCAGTTACCGGTCAGTGGAAGATAAGGGCGAGCAGTACTTC
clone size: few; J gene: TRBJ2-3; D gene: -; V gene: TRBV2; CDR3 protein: CASIWGVRTDTQYF; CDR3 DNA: TGTGCCAGCATATGGGGGGTTCGGACAGATACGCAGTATTTT
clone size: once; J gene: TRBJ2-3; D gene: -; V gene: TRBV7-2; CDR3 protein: CASSLPTDAQYF; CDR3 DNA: TGTGCCAGCAGCCTTCCTACAGATGCGCAGTATTTT
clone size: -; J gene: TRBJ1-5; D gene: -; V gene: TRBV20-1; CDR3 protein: CSASRGMGQPQHF; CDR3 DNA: TGCAGTGCTTCCAGGGGAATGGGTCAGCCCCAGCATTTT
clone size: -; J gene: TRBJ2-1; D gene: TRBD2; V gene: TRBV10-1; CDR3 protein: CASSEGVDSGSSYNEQFF; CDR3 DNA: TGCGCCAGCAGTGAAGGGGTAGACAGCGGGAGTTCCTACAATGAGCAGTTCTTC
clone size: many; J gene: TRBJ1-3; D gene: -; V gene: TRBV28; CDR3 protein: CASSSEGVDTIYF; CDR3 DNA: TGTGCCAGCAGTTCTGAGGGTGTGGACACCATATATTTT